The 8 T cell receptor beta chains reported below all come from one sample, sequenced in a study of identical twins. TCRdb redid the calling of the 5' RACE reads with MiXCR, one entry per CDR3 protein. Here the sample spans hundreds of thousands of distinct CDR3 sequences, over 15% being singletons. These data were also filed under a second study, of T cells expressing NK-cell markers.

Sequencing was performed on PBMCs. These receptors originate from a woman between 18 and 30 years old in good health.

This rearrangement joins TRBV20-1 to TRBJ2-1, with D maybe TRBD2 (5 bases). Germline CDR1 DFQATT, CDR2 SNEGSKA (reference sequence). Deletions cut 5 bases from V and 7 bases from J, with 15 bases between. There are 13 residues in the CDR3. The CDR3 sequence is CSAPSWPGNEQFF. The CDR3 region has the DNA TGCAGTGCTCCGAGCTGGCCGGGGAATGAGCAGTTCTTC.

The genes are TRBV4-2 and TRBJ1-2, with 7 bases lining up with TRBD1. Germline values: CDR1 LGHNA, CDR2 YNFKEQ. Trimming cost V 0 bases and J 6 bases; bases outside gene matches: 7. The CDR3 is 15 residues long. Here the CDR3 DNA reads TGTGCCAGCAGCCAAGATAACAGGGGAGGAGATGGCTACACCTTC. It encodes CASSQDNRGGDGYTF.

V is TRBV10-3 and J is TRBJ1-5; 10 positions agree with TRBD1. The CDR3 length is 15 residues. Germline CDR1 and CDR2: ENHRY and SYGVKD. Trimming removed 8 bases from V and 5 bases from J; junction bases left unmatched: 9. The CDR3 DNA reads as TGTGCCATCTCCAAGGCGGGGACAGGGGATCAGCCCCAGCATTTT. Translation gives CAISKAGTGDQPQHF.

The chain carries TRBV3-1 and TRBJ1-5; the D is unclear. The CDR3 sequence is 13 residues long. CDR1 and CDR2 (germline): LGHDT, YNNKEL (reference sequence). V shed 0 bases and J shed 9 bases, with 9 bases lying between them. In DNA, the CDR3 is TGTGCCAGCAGCCAAGACGGATTCTCGCCCCAGCATTTT. Translated, it gives CASSQDGFSPQHF.

The sample holds a few counts of this clonotype. The chain joins TRBV12-3 or TRBV12-4 to TRBJ2-3; D gene uncertain. This CDR3 contains 16 residues. Trimming shortened V by 6 bases and J by 2 bases, and 18 bases separated the two germline ends. This CDR3 is CASSAFRLDSTDTQYF. Written as DNA, the CDR3 is TGTGCCAGCAGCGCCTTCAGGTTGGATTCCACAGATACGCAGTATTTT.

This chain links TRBV12-3 or TRBV12-4 with TRBJ2-3, with TRBD2 matching over 8 bases. V shed 8 bases, J shed 6 bases, and the junction held 10 bases outside the gene matches. This CDR3 is 14 amino acids long. This CDR3 reads CASRRPGGPDTQYF. CDR3 sequence (DNA): TGTGCCAGCCGGAGACCGGGGGGGCCGGATACGCAGTATTTT.

The gene calls are TRBV5-1 and TRBJ2-7; D may correspond to TRBD1 or TRBD2 (6 bases each). V was cut by 6 bases and J by 7 bases, with 23 bases left in between. This CDR3 contains 15 residues. The germline V gene has CDR1 SGHRS and CDR2 YFSETQ. As DNA, the CDR3 is TGCGCCAGCAACGCTCAAGGATTGGGGGGCGGGGAGCAGTACTTC. This gives the protein CASNAQGLGGGEQYF. Based on the CDR3 plus reference TRBV5-1 and TRBJ2-7, the full variable domain is KAGVTQTPRYLIKTRGQQVTLSCSPISGHRSVSWYQQTPGQGLQFLFEYFSETQRNKGNFPGRFSGRQFSNSRSEMNVSTLELGDSALYLCASNAQGLGGGEQYFGPGTRLTVT.

This clonotype was picked up many times. Written as DNA, the CDR3 is TGTGCCAGCAGCTTGGGGACTCTCTACGAGCAGTACTTC. It yields the protein CASSLGTLYEQYF. The chain combines TRBV7-2 with TRBJ2-7; D possibly corresponds to TRBD2 (6 bases). There are 13 residues in the CDR3. V was cut by 3 bases and J by 3 bases, with 9 bases left in between. The germline gives CDR1 SGHTA, CDR2 FQGNSA.